The sample holds many counts of the clone carrying this T cell receptor beta chain. What it binds is not known. Looked up from germline, CDR1 is KGHSH and CDR2 is LQKENI. The CDR3 extends over 14 amino acids. The V gene end was trimmed by 2 bases and the J gene end by 4 bases; junction bases not matched to a gene: 5. The data derive from a study of T cells after yellow fever vaccination. The study's findings and limits: One caveat is that FACS-sorted repertoires could contain abundant clonotypes contaminating from the bulk population.

TCRdb analysed the 5' RACE reads with MiXCR anew, one entry per CDR3 protein. The sample has fewer than 400,000 distinct CDR3 sequences; under 7.5% are singletons. This TCR was recovered from a man aged 30 to 39 who received the YFV17D yellow fever vaccine. The gene calls are TRBV18 and TRBJ2-7; 7 bases fit TRBD2. The sample was PBMCs, taken 5 days after the yellow fever booster vaccination. CDR3 nucleotides: TGTGCCAGCTCACCAGCCGGGGAGGGTTACGAGCAGTACTTC. It specifies CASSPAGEGYEQYF.